The 19 T cell receptor beta chains below were found in one sample sequenced in a study of shared clonotypes between healthy human individuals. Sequencing used immunoSEQ multiplex PCR; TCRdb keeps in-frame clones, though not all of them. Counted here are millions of clones, 90% to 95% occurring once; the ten biggest clones make up 0.39%. The sample was naive CD4+ T cells from PBMCs. The subset is: CD45RA+ positively selected. These receptor sequences come from a man between 18 and 29 years old in good health. Some clones in this sample may be carry-over from other donors' samples.

The chain combines TRBV6-5 with TRBJ2-7; 10 positions match TRBD2. The CDR3 length is 15 residues. V shed 6 bases, J shed 3 bases, and the junction held 8 bases outside the gene matches. The germline V gene encodes CDR1 MNHEY and CDR2 SVGAGI. The CDR3 nucleotides are TGTGCCAGCAGGGGGCTAGCGGGAGATATCTACGAGCAGTACTTC. It codes for CASRGLAGDIYEQYF.

V usage is TRBV6-5 and J usage is TRBJ1-3; D remains unclear. The CDR3 runs 13 residues. Germline V gene data show CDR1 as MNHEY and CDR2 as SVGAGI. The V end was cut by 4 bases, the J end by 7 bases, with 11 bases between. CDR3 region: CASSSDPRNTIYF. The DNA for the CDR3 is TGTGCCAGCAGTTCAGACCCTCGGAACACCATATATTTT.

The chain is built from TRBV7-2 and TRBJ2-2; D remains ambiguous. Per the germline V gene, CDR1 is SGHTA and CDR2 is FQGNSA. Trimming took off 4 bases at V and 4 bases at J, with 13 bases between the two ends. The CDR3 length is 15 residues. CDR3 nucleotides: TGTGCCAGCAGCTCGCTCGGGCGGAGCACCGGGGAGCTGTTTTTT. Translating it yields CASSSLGRSTGELFF.

This chain joins TRBV29-1 and TRBJ2-2; 11 bases agree with TRBD2. The CDR3 is 17 amino acids. The germline gives CDR1 SQVTM, CDR2 ANQGSEA. V gave up 6 bases and J gave up 5 bases; unmatched junction bases: 14. The CDR3 protein is CSVKTTSGKGVTGELFF. In DNA form, the CDR3 reads TGCAGCGTGAAAACGACTAGCGGGAAGGGTGTGACCGGGGAGCTGTTTTTT.

The chain couples TRBV7-2 to TRBJ2-3; D uncertain. The CDR3 spans 14 residues. V lost 5 bases to trimming and J lost 4 bases, with 13 bases between them. Looked up from germline, CDR1 is SGHTA and CDR2 is FQGNSA. The CDR3 here is CASSRTRRADTQYF. The CDR3 DNA is TGTGCCAGCAGCAGGACGCGTAGGGCAGATACGCAGTATTTT.

Points on this clone: Different DNA sequences within this sample yield the same CDR3. The chain links TRBV10-3 to TRBJ2-2, with D possibly matching TRBD2 (6 bases). Looked up from germline, CDR1 is ENHRY and CDR2 is SYGVKD. V was cut by 0 bases and J by 4 bases, with 6 bases left in between. There are 14 residues in the CDR3. The CDR3 coding sequence is TGTGCCATCAGTGAGTCGCGGGGCACCGGGGAGCTGTTTTTT. Translation gives CAISESRGTGELFF.

The chain employs TRBV28 and TRBJ1-4, with D perhaps matching TRBD1 (6 bases). CDR3 length: 18 residues. The germline V and J ends were trimmed by 8 bases and 0 bases, with 22 bases remaining between them. From germline, CDR1 is MDHEN and CDR2 SYDVKM. The DNA of the CDR3 is TGTGCCAGCCGCCCCCCCGGGACACTTACTGCAACTAATGAAAAACTGTTTTTT. Protein sequence: CASRPPGTLTATNEKLFF.

This clone was seen only once. The rearrangement joins TRBV27 to TRBJ2-3, with 9 positions matching TRBD2. The CDR3 is 15 residues long. Germline CDR1 is MNHEY and CDR2 is SMNVEV (reference sequence). V shed 6 bases and J 0 bases; nucleotides not matched to a gene: 4. The CDR3 sequence: CASSSTSGSTDTQYF. The CDR3, as DNA: TGTGCCAGCAGCAGCACTAGCGGGAGCACAGATACGCAGTATTTT.

The rearrangement uses TRBV7-2 and TRBJ1-5, with a weak D call TRBD1 (6 bases). This CDR3 is 15 amino acids long. Trimming removed 6 bases from V and 2 bases from J, with 14 bases in between. Germline V gene lookup returns CDR1 SGHTA and CDR2 FQGNSA. The CDR3 loop reads CASSQYRDGNQPQHF. CDR3 coding DNA: TGTGCCAGCAGTCAATACAGGGATGGCAATCAGCCCCAGCATTTT.

The chain uses TRBV18 and TRBJ1-2, with D hard to call. Germline CDR1 KGHSH, CDR2 LQKENI. CDR3 size: 20 residues. V dropped 0 bases and J dropped 1 base, with 24 bases sitting between them. CDR3 nucleotide sequence: TGTGCCAGCTCACCACCGTTCGGAGTGGCTTCGGGGAGACTTAACTATGGCTACACCTTC. This gives the protein CASSPPFGVASGRLNYGYTF.

The rearrangement uses TRBV6-1 and TRBJ1-2; D may be TRBD1 (6 bases). V lost 4 bases to trimming and J lost 5 bases, with 11 bases between them. Looked up from germline, CDR1 is MNHNS and CDR2 is SASEGT. This CDR3 spans 13 amino acids. CDR3 bases: TGTGCCAGCAGTGGGGGGGGCAGTTATGGCTACACCTTC. This codes for CASSGGGSYGYTF.

This rearrangement joins TRBV4-2 to TRBJ2-6, with D possibly TRBD2 on 6 matching bases. Trimming stripped 3 bases from V and 0 bases from J, with 15 bases between. The CDR3 length is 18 residues. The germline CDR1 and CDR2 sequences are LGHNA and YNFKEQ. CDR3 DNA sequence: TGTGCCAGCAGCCACCCGGGAGTGGGGGTCTCTGGGGCCAACGTCCTGACTTTC. It specifies CASSHPGVGVSGANVLTF.

In DNA, the CDR3 is TGTGCCAGCTCAACACAGGGGACAGATACGCAGTATTTT. Its translation: CASSTQGTDTQYF. This chain joins TRBV18 and TRBJ2-3; 7 bases are shared with TRBD1. Germline values: CDR1 KGHSH, CDR2 LQKENI. The CDR3 loop spans 13 amino acids. The V gene end was trimmed by 5 bases and the J gene end by 3 bases; junction bases not matched to a gene: 2.

The CDR3 DNA is TGTGCCAGCAGCCAACGCACTAGCAAGAGATTCTACAATGAGCAGTTCTTC. Protein sequence: CASSQRTSKRFYNEQFF. The rearrangement uses TRBV21-1 and TRBJ2-1; the D call in the table, TRBD2, was not verified against the DNA. TRBV21-1 is a pseudogene. The CDR3 has 17 amino acids.

The chain combines TRBV2 with TRBJ2-3; D gene uncertain. This CDR3 has 13 amino acids. CDR1 SNHLY and CDR2 FYNNEI come from the germline V gene. Trimming pared 3 bases from V and 4 bases from J, leaving 8 bases between. CDR3 sequence (DNA): TGTGCCAGCAGTGATCGATTGTCAGATACGCAGTATTTT. Amino acids: CASSDRLSDTQYF.

The rearrangement links TRBV4-2 to TRBJ1-2; tentatively, D is TRBD1 (5 bases). Per the germline V gene, CDR1 is LGHNA and CDR2 is YNFKEQ. V dropped 3 bases and J dropped 6 bases, with 20 bases sitting between them. There are 16 residues in the CDR3. The CDR3 loop is CASSQLPGQGKDGYTF. The CDR3 DNA reads as TGTGCCAGCAGCCAGTTGCCCGGGCAGGGAAAGGATGGCTACACCTTC.

In its sample, this clone was seen once. This sequence joins TRBV7-9 and TRBJ1-5, with D perhaps TRBD1 (5 bases). Between the trimmed V and J ends, which lost 4 bases and 8 bases, there was a span of 24 bases. This CDR3 is 17 amino acids long. Germline V gene sequence: CDR1 SEHNR, CDR2 FQNEAQ (reference sequence). CDR3 sequence: CASSSTPTTRSGEPQHF. As DNA, the CDR3 is TGTGCCAGCAGCTCTACTCCAACAACTAGGTCGGGGGAGCCCCAGCATTTT.

With respect to this clone: The sample holds other DNA sequences that translate to the same CDR3. V gene TRBV28 combines with J gene TRBJ2-7; D tentatively fits TRBD1 or TRBD2 (5 bases each). The V end lost 6 bases, the J end lost 0 bases, and 12 bases lay between the germline ends. Germline CDR1 MDHEN, CDR2 SYDVKM. The CDR3 sequence is 14 residues long. Here the CDR3 reads CASSPPGLSYEQYF. CDR3 nucleotides: TGTGCCAGCAGCCCACCGGGGCTCTCCTACGAGCAGTACTTC.

The chain employs TRBV9 and TRBJ2-3; D tentatively reads TRBD1 or TRBD2 (5 bases each). V was trimmed by 3 bases and J by 8 bases, leaving 16 bases between them. CDR3 length: 14 residues. Germline V gene lookup returns CDR1 SGDLS and CDR2 YYNGEE. This CDR3 reads CASSAGTGFSTQYF. The CDR3 bases are TGTGCCAGCAGCGCCGGGACGGGTTTCTCTACGCAGTATTTT.